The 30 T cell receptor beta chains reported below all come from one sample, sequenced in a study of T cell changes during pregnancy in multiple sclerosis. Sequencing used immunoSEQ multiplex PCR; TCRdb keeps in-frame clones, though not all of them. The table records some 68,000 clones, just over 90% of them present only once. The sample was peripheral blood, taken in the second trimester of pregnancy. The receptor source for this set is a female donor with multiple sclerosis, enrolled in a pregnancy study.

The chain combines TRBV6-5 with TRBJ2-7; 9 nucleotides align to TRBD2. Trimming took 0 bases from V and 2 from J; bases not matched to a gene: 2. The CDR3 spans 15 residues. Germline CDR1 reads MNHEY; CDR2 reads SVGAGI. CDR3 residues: CASSYSLAGAYEQYF. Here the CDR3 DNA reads TGTGCCAGCAGTTACTCGTTAGCGGGGGCCTACGAGCAGTACTTC.

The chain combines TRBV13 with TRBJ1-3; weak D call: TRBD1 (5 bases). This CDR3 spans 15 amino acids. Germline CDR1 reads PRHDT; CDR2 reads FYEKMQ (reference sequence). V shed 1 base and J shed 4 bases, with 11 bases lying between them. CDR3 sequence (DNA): TGTGCCAGCAGCTTAGACAGGTATCTGGGAAACACCATATATTTT. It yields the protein CASSLDRYLGNTIYF.

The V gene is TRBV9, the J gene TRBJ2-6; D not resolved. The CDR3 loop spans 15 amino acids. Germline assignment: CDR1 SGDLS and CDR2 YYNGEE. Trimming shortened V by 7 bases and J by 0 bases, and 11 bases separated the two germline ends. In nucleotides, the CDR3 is TGTGCCAGCGGAAGTACTAACTCTGGGGCCAACGTCCTGACTTTC. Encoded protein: CASGSTNSGANVLTF.

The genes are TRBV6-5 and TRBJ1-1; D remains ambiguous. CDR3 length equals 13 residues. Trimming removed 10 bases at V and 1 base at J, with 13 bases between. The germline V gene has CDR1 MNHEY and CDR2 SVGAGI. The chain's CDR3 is CATSRQANTEAFF. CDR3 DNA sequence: TGTGCCACCTCCAGGCAGGCGAACACTGAAGCTTTCTTT.

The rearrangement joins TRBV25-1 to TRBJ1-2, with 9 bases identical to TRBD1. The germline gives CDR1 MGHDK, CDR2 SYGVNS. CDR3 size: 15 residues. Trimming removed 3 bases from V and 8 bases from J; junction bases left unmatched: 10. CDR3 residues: CASSDHWDRVSGYTF. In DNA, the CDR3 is TGTGCCAGCAGTGATCACTGGGACAGGGTATCGGGCTACACCTTC.

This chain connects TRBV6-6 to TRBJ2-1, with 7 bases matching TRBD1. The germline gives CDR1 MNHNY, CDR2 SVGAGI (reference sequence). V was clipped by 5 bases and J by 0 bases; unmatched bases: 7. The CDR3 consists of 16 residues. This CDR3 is CASSTSDRPSYNEQFF. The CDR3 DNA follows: TGTGCCAGCAGTACCTCGGACAGGCCCTCCTACAATGAGCAGTTCTTC.

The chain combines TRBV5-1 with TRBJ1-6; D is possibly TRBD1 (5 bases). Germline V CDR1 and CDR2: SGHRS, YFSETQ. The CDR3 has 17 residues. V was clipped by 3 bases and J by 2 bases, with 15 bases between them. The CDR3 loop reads CASSSNRFGTYNSPLHF. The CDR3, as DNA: TGCGCCAGCAGCTCAAACAGGTTTGGTACCTATAATTCACCCCTCCACTTT.

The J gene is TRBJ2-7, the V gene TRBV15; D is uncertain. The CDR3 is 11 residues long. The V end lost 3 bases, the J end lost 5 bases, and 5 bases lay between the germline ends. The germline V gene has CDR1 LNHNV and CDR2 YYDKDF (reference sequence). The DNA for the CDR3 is TGTGCCACCAGCAGGCAGGACGAGCAGTACTTC. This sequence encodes CATSRQDEQYF. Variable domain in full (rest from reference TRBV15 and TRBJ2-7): DAMVIQNPRYQVTQFGKPVTLSCSQTLNHNVMYWYQQKSSQAPKLLFHYYDKDFNNEADTPDNFQSRRPNTSFCFLDIRSPGLGDTAMYLCATSRQDEQYFGPGTRLTVT.

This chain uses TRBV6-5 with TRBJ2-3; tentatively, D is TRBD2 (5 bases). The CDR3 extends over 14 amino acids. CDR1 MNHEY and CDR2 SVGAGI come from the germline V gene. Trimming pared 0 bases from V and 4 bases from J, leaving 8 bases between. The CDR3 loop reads CASSYSGVPDTQYF. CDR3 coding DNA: TGTGCCAGCAGTTACTCGGGAGTCCCAGATACGCAGTATTTT.

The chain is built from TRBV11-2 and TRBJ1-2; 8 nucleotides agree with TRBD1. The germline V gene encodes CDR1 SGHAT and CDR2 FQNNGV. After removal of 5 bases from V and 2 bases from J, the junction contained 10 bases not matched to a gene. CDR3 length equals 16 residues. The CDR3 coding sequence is TGTGCCAGCAGCCGCCTAACTGACAGGGGCAACTATGGCTACACCTTC. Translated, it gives CASSRLTDRGNYGYTF.

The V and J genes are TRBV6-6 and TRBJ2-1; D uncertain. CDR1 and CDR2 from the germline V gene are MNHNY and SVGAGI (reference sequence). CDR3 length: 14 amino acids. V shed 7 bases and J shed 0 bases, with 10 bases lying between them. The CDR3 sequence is CASMRDPSYNEQFF. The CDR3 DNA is TGTGCCAGCATGCGTGATCCCTCCTACAATGAGCAGTTCTTC.

CDR3 region: CASSPSGRNEQFF. The DNA for the CDR3 is TGTGCCAGCAGCCCTAGCGGGAGAAATGAGCAGTTCTTC. The chain links TRBV7-2 to TRBJ2-1; TRBD2 matches at 10 bases. The trim removed 5 bases at V and 7 bases at J, leaving 2 bases unmatched. This CDR3 spans 13 amino acids. Per germline, CDR1 SGHTA and CDR2 FQGNSA.

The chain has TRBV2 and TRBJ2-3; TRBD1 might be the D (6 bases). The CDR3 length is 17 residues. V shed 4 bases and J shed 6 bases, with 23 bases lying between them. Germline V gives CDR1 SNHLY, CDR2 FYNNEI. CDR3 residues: CASSVYSHRVSGDTQYF. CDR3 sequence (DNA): TGTGCCAGCAGTGTATATTCCCACAGGGTATCCGGCGATACGCAGTATTTT.

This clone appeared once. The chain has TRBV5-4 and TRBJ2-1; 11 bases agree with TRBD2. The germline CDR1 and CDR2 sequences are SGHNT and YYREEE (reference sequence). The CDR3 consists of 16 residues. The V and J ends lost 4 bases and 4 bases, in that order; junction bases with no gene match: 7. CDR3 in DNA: TGTGCCAGCAGCCGGGGGGGACTAGCGGCTTACAATGAGCAGTTCTTC. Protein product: CASSRGGLAAYNEQFF.

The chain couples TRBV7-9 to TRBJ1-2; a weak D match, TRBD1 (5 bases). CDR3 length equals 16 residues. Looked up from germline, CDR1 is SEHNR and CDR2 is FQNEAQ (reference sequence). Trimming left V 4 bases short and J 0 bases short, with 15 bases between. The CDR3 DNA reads TGTGCCAGCAGCTCTCTCCGGACAACTACTAACTATGGCTACACCTTC. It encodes CASSSLRTTTNYGYTF.

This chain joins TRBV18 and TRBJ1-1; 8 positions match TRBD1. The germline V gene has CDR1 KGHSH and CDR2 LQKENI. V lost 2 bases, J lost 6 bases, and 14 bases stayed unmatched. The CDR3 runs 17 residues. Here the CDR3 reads CASSPFGSGGANPEAFF. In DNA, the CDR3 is TGTGCCAGCTCACCATTTGGCTCAGGGGGCGCTAACCCTGAAGCTTTCTTT.

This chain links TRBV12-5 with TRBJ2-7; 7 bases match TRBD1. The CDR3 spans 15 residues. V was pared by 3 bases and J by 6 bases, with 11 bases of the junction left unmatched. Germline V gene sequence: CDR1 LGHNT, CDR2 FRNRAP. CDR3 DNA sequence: TGTGCTAGTGGTTTAGGAGAGGGGGCTTTTATCGAGCAGTACTTC. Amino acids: CASGLGEGAFIEQYF.

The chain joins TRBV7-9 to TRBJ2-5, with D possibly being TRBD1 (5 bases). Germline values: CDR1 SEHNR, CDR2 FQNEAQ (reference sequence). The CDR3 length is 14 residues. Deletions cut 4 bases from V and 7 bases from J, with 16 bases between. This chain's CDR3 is CASSSRTPPGTQYF. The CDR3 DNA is TGTGCCAGCAGCTCCCGGACACCTCCGGGGACCCAGTACTTC.

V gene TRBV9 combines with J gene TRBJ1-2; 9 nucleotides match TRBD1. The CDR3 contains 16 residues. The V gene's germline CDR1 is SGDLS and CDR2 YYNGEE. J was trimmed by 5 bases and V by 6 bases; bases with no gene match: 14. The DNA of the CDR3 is TGTGCCAGCATTCAAGGTAAAGACAGGGGGGCTTATGGCTACACCTTC. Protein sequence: CASIQGKDRGAYGYTF.

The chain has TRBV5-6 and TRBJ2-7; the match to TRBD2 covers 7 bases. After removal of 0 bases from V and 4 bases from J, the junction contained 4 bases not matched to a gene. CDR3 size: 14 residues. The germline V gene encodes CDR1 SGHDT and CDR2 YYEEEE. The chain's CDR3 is CASSLAWGGYEQYF. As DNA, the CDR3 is TGTGCCAGCAGCTTGGCCTGGGGGGGTTACGAGCAGTACTTC.

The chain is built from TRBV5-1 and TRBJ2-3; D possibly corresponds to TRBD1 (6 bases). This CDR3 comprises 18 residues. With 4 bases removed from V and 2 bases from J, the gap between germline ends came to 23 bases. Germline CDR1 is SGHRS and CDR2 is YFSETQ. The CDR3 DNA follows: TGCGCCAGCAGCCGACTTGGGGGCCTTACTGGTTTCACAGATACGCAGTATTTT. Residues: CASSRLGGLTGFTDTQYF.

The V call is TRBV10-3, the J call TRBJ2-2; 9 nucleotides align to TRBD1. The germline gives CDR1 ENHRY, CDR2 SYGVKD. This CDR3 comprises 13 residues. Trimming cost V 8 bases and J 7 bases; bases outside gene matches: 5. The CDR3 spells CAIGTGFGGELFF. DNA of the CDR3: TGTGCCATCGGGACAGGGTTCGGCGGGGAGCTGTTTTTT.

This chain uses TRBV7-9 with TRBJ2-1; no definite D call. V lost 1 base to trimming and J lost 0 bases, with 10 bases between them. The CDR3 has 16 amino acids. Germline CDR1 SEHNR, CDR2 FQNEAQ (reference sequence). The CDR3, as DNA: TGTGCCAGCAGCTTAGAAGTTAAACTCTCCTACAATGAGCAGTTCTTC. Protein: CASSLEVKLSYNEQFF.

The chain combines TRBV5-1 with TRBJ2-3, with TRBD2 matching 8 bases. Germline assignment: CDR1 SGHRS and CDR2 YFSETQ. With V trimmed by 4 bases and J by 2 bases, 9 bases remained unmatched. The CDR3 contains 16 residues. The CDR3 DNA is TGCGCCAGCAGCCCGAGATCTAGCGGGTCCACAGATACGCAGTATTTT. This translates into CASSPRSSGSTDTQYF.

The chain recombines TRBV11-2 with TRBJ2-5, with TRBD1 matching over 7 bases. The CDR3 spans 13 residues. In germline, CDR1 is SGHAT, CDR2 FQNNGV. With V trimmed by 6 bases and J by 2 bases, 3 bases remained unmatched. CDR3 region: CASRGQQQETQYF. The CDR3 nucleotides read TGTGCCAGCAGGGGACAGCAGCAAGAGACCCAGTACTTC.

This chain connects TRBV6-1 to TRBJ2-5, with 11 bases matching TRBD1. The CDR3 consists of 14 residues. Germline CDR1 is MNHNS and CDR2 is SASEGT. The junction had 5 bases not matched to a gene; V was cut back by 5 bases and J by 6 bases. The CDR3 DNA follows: TGTGCCAGCAGTCCCGGGACAGGGGGGAAGACCCAGTACTTC. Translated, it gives CASSPGTGGKTQYF.

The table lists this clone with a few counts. The CDR3 here is CASSLRGAPGYTF. The CDR3 region has the DNA TGTGCCAGCAGCTTACGGGGGGCGCCTGGCTACACCTTC. V is TRBV7-8 and J is TRBJ1-2; possibly TRBD1 for D (6 bases). CDR1 and CDR2 from the germline V gene are SGHVS and FQNEAQ. V was cut by 2 bases and J by 7 bases, with 11 bases left in between. The CDR3 is 13 residues long.

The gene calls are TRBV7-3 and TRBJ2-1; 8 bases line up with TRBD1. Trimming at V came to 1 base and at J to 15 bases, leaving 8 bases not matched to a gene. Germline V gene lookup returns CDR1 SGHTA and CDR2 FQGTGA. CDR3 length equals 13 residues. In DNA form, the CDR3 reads TGTGCCAGCAGCTTAAAGGGGACAGGTACTACGTTCTTC. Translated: CASSLKGTGTTFF.

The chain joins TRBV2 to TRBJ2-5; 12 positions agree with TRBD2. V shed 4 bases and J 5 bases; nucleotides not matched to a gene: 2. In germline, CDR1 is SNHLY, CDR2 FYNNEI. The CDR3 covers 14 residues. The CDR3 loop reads CASSGGLAGETQYF. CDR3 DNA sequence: TGTGCCAGCAGTGGTGGACTAGCGGGGGAGACCCAGTACTTC.

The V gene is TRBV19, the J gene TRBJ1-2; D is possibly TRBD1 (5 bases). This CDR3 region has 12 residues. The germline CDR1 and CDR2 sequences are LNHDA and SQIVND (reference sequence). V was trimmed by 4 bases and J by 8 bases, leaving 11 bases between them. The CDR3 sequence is CASSTGFVGYTF. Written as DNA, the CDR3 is TGTGCCAGTAGTACAGGGTTCGTAGGCTACACCTTC.